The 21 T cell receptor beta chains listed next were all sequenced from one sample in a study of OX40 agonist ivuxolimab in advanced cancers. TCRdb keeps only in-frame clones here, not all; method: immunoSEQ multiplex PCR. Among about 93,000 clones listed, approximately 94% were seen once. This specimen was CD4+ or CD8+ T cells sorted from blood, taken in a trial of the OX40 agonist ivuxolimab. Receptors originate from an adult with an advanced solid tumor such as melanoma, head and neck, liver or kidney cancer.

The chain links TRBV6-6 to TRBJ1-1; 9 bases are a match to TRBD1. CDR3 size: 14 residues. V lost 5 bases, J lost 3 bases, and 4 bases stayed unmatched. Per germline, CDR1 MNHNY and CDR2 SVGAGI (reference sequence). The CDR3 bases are TGTGCCAGCAGTGCCCGGGACAGGGACACTGAAGCTTTCTTT. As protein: CASSARDRDTEAFF.

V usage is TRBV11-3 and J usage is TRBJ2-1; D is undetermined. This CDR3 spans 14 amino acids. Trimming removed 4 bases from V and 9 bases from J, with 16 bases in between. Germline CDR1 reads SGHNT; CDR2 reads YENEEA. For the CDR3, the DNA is TGTGCCAGCAGCTCCGCGGATATGGGCCGTGAGCAGTTCTTC. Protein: CASSSADMGREQFF.

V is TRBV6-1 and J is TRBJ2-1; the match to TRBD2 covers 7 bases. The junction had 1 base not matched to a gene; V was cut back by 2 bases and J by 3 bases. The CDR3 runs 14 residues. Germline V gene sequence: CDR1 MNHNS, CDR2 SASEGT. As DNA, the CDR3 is TGTGCCAGCAGTGAAAGGACTAGCTACAATGAGCAGTTCTTC. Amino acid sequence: CASSERTSYNEQFF.

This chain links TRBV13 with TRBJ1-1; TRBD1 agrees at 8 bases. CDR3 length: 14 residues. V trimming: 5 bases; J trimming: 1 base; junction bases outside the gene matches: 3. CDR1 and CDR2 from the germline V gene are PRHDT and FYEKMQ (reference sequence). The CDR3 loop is CASSLGQGNTEAFF. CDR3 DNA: TGTGCCAGCAGCCTCGGACAGGGGAACACTGAAGCTTTCTTT.

The CDR3 spells CASSMRLAPSYEQYF. Here the CDR3 DNA reads TGTGCCAGCAGCATGAGACTAGCCCCTTCCTACGAGCAGTACTTC. The chain uses TRBV13 and TRBJ2-7, with TRBD2 identical over 7 bases. The V gene's germline CDR1 is PRHDT and CDR2 FYEKMQ (reference sequence). V shed 5 bases and J 1 base; nucleotides not matched to a gene: 8. The CDR3 runs to 15 residues.

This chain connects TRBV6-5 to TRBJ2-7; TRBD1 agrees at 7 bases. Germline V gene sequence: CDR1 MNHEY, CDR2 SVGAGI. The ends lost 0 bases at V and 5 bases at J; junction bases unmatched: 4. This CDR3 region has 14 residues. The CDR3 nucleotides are TGTGCCAGCAGTTACTCGGGACAGCCGGACGAGCAGTACTTC. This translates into CASSYSGQPDEQYF.

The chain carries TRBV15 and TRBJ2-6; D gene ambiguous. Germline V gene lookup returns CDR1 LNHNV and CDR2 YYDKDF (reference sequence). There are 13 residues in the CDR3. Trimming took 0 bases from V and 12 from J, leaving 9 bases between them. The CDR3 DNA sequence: TGTGCCACCAGCAGAGACGGCGCCCTCGTCCTGACTTTC. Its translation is CATSRDGALVLTF. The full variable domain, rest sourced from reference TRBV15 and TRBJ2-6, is DAMVIQNPRYQVTQFGKPVTLSCSQTLNHNVMYWYQQKSSQAPKLLFHYYDKDFNNEADTPDNFQSRRPNTSFCFLDIRSPGLGDTAMYLCATSRDGALVLTFGAGSRLTVL.

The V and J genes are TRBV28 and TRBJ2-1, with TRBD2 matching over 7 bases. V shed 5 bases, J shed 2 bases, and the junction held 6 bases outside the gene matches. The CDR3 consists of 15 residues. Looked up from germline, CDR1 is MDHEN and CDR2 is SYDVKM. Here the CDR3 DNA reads TGTGCCAGCAGTCTCCCTGGGGGGGCCTACAATGAGCAGTTCTTC. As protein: CASSLPGGAYNEQFF.

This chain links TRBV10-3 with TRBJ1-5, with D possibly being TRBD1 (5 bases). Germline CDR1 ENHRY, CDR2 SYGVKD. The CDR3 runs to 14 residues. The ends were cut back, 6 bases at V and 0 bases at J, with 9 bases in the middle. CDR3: CAISAQGSNQPQHF. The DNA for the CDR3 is TGTGCCATCAGCGCGCAGGGTAGCAATCAGCCCCAGCATTTT.

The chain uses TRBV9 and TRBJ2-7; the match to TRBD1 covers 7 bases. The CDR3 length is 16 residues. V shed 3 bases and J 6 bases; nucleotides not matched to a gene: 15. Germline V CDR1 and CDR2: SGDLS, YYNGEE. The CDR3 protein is CASSAEPGQTLFEQYF. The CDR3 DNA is TGTGCCAGCAGCGCTGAACCGGGACAGACCCTCTTCGAGCAGTACTTC.

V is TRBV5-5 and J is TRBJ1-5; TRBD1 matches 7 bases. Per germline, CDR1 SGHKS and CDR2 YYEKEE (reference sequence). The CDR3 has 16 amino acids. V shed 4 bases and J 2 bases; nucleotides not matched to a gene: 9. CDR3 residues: CASSPQGGSGNQPQHF. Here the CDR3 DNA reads TGTGCCAGCAGCCCCCAGGGGGGATCGGGCAATCAGCCCCAGCATTTT.

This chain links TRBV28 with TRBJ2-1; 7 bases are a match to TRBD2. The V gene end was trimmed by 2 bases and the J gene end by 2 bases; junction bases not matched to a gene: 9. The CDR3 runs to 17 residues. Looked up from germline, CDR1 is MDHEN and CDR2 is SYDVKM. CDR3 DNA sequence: TGTGCCAGCAGTTTAAACCCTCTAGCGGATACCTACAATGAGCAGTTCTTC. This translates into CASSLNPLADTYNEQFF. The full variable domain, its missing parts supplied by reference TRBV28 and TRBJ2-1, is DVKVTQSSRYLVKRTGEKVFLECVQDMDHENMFWYRQDPGLGLRLIYFSYDVKMKEKGDIPEGYSVSREKKERFSLILESASTNQTSMYLCASSLNPLADTYNEQFFGPGTRLTVL.

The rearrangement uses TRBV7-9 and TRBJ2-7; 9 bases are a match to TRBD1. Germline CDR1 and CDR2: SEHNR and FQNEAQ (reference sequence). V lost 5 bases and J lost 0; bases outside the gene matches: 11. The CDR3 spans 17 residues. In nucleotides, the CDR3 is TGTGCCAGCAGCCCCCGACCGGGACAGGGCCGCTCCTACGAGCAGTACTTC. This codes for CASSPRPGQGRSYEQYF.

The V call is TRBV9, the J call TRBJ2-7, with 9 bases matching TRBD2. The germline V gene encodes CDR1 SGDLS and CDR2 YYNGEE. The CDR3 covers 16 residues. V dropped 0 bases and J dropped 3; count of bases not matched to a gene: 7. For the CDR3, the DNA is TGTGCCAGCAGCGTAGAGGCTAGCGGGACGTACTACGAGCAGTACTTC. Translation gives CASSVEASGTYYEQYF.

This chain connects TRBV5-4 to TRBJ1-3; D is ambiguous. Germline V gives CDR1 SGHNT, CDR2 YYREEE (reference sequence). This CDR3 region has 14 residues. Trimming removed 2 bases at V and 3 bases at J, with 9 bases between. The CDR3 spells CASSFDGFGNTIYF. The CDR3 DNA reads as TGTGCCAGCAGCTTTGATGGGTTTGGAAACACCATATATTTT.

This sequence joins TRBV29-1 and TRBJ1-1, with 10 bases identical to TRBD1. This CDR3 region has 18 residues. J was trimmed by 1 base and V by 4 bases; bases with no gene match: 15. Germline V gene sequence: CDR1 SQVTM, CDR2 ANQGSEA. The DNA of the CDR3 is TGCAGCGTTGTTCCCATTCCGGGACAGGGGTCGTCGAACACTGAAGCTTTCTTT. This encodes CSVVPIPGQGSSNTEAFF.

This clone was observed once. CDR3 nucleotide sequence: TGCAGCGTTGAAGGGCTAGCGGTTAGCACAGATACGCAGTATTTT. Translation gives CSVEGLAVSTDTQYF. V and J are TRBV29-1 and TRBJ2-3; 7 nucleotides align to TRBD2. The CDR3 spans 15 residues. CDR1 is SQVTM and CDR2 is ANQGSEA in the germline V gene. The V gene end was trimmed by 1 base and the J gene end by 0 bases; junction bases not matched to a gene: 4.

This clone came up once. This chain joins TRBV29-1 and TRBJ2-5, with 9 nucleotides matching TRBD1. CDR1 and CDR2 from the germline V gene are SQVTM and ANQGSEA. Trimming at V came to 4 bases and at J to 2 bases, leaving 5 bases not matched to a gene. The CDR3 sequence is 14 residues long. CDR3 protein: CSVGDDRGQETQYF. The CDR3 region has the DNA TGCAGCGTTGGGGATGACAGGGGGCAAGAGACCCAGTACTTC. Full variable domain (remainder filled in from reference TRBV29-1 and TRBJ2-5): SAVISQKPSRDICQRGTSLTIQCQVDSQVTMMFWYRQQPGQSLTLIATANQGSEATYESGFVIDKFPISRPNLTFSTLTVSNMSPEDSSIYLCSVGDDRGQETQYFGPGTRLLVL.

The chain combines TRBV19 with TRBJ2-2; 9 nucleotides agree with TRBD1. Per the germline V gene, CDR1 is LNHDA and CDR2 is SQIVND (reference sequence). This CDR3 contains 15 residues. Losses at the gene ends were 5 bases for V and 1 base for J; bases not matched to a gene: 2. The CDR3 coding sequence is TGTGCCAGTAGTTGGACAGGGGAGAACACCGGGGAGCTGTTTTTT. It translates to CASSWTGENTGELFF.

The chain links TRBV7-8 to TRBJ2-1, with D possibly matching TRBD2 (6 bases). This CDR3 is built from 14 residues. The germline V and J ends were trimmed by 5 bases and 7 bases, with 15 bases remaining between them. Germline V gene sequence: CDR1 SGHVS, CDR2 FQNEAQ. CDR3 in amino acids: CASSLGGAENEQFF. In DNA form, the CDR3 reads TGTGCCAGCAGCCTTGGAGGGGCGGAGAATGAGCAGTTCTTC.

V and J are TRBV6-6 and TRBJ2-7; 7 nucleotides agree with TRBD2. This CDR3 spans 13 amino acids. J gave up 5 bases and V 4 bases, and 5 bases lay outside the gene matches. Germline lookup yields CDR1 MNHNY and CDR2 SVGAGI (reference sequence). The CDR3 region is CASSWAGRDEQYF. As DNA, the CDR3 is TGTGCCAGCAGTTGGGCAGGGAGGGACGAGCAGTACTTC.